The 27 T cell receptor beta chains below come from one sample, sequenced in a study of T cells in Graves' hyperthyroidism and ophthalmopathy. The TCR beta CDR3 regions underwent amplification using RNA transcripts as the source. RT-PCR in the first round (using the HTBI primer set) targeted the TCR CDR3. TCRdb reanalysed the multiplex PCR reads using MiXCR and keeps one entry per CDR3 protein. The sample has hundreds of thousands of distinct CDR3 sequences, roughly 17% seen once. Sequenced sample: blood. The receptors come from a woman younger than 45 with Graves' hyperthyroidism.

The sample holds many counts of this clonotype. V is TRBV7-3 and J is TRBJ2-1; 7 nucleotides line up with TRBD2. The CDR3 totals 16 residues. V shed 2 bases and J 2 bases; nucleotides not matched to a gene: 6. Germline CDR1 is SGHTA and CDR2 is FQGTGA. DNA for the CDR3: TGTGCCAGCAGCTTACGGAGCGGGGAGACCTACAATGAGCAGTTCTTC. Translation: CASSLRSGETYNEQFF.

This clonotype occurred a few times. V usage is TRBV29-1 and J usage is TRBJ2-1; 7 nucleotides agree with TRBD2. The ends lost 7 bases at V and 0 bases at J; junction bases unmatched: 0. The CDR3 is made up of 12 amino acids. The germline gives CDR1 SQVTM, CDR2 ANQGSEA. The CDR3 DNA follows: TGCAGCGGCGGGAGCTCCTACAATGAGCAGTTCTTC. Translating gives CSGGSSYNEQFF.

At least ten counts were recorded for this clonotype. V and J are TRBV5-1 and TRBJ2-7, with 8 bases identical to TRBD1. The CDR3 sequence is 13 residues long. CDR1 SGHRS and CDR2 YFSETQ come from the germline V gene. V was pared by 4 bases and J by 3 bases, with 3 bases of the junction left unmatched. CDR3 bases: TGCGCCAGCAGCGACGGACAGGGCTACGAGCAGTACTTC. This codes for CASSDGQGYEQYF.

This clonotype was detected ten times or more. The chain employs TRBV5-1 and TRBJ2-5; D remains unclear. This CDR3 is built from 11 residues. Germline CDR1 is SGHRS and CDR2 is YFSETQ. V was cut by 3 bases and J by 3 bases, with 3 bases left in between. The CDR3 spells CASSWEETQYF. CDR3 coding DNA: TGCGCCAGCAGCTGGGAAGAGACCCAGTACTTC.

The CDR3 DNA is TGTGCCATCAGTGAGGGAGTCTTCTACGAGCAGTACTTC. It is translated as CAISEGVFYEQYF. The chain links TRBV10-3 to TRBJ2-7; no clear D. CDR1 and CDR2 from the germline V gene are ENHRY and SYGVKD. This CDR3 contains 13 residues. Trimming took off 2 bases at V and 3 bases at J, with 8 bases between the two ends.

This clonotype has at least ten counts. In nucleotides, the CDR3 is TGTGCCAGCAGCTCCAAACGACAGGGAATCAATGAGCAGTTCTTC. It encodes CASSSKRQGINEQFF. The V call is TRBV7-2, the J call TRBJ2-1; 7 bases line up with TRBD1. The length of the CDR3 is 15 residues. Germline CDR1 reads SGHTA; CDR2 reads FQGNSA. V shed 4 bases, J shed 6 bases, and the junction held 9 bases outside the gene matches.

This clonotype was counted many times. This rearrangement joins TRBV5-8 to TRBJ1-1, with 10 nucleotides matching TRBD1. The germline gives CDR1 SGHTS, CDR2 YDEGEE. This CDR3 contains 16 residues. Trimming cost V 0 bases and J 5 bases; bases outside gene matches: 7. This CDR3 reads CASSLAGTGVGTEAFF. Here the CDR3 DNA reads TGTGCCAGCAGCTTGGCCGGGACAGGGGTGGGTACTGAAGCTTTCTTT. The full variable domain, completed using reference TRBV5-8 and TRBJ1-1, is EAGVTQSPTHLIKTRGQQATLRCSPISGHTSVYWYQQALGLGLQFLLWYDEGEERNRGNFPPRFSGRQFPNYSSELNVNALELEDSALYLCASSLAGTGVGTEAFFGQGTRLTVV.

The gene calls are TRBV4-1 and TRBJ1-5; no clear D gene. The CDR3 contains 14 residues. Trimming took off 0 bases at V and 6 bases at J, with 9 bases between the two ends. Germline-derived CDR1 and CDR2 are MGHRA and YSYEKL. This CDR3 is CASSQEMAVQPQHF. The CDR3 nucleotides read TGCGCCAGCAGCCAAGAAATGGCCGTTCAGCCCCAGCATTTT.

The rearrangement joins TRBV5-4 to TRBJ2-5; 10 positions agree with TRBD2. This CDR3 contains 15 residues. Germline-derived CDR1 and CDR2 are SGHNT and YYREEE (reference sequence). The V and J ends lost 4 bases and 6 bases, in that order; junction bases with no gene match: 9. DNA for the CDR3: TGTGCCAGCAGCGCCCAGCGGGAGGGCCGACAGACCCAGTACTTC. Translated, it gives CASSAQREGRQTQYF.

This clonotype has just a few counts. The chain is built from TRBV15 and TRBJ2-1; D might be TRBD2 (5 bases). V lost 0 bases to trimming and J lost 5 bases, with 5 bases between them. The CDR3 loop spans 13 amino acids. Germline V gives CDR1 LNHNV, CDR2 YYDKDF (reference sequence). In DNA, the CDR3 is TGTGCCACCAGCAGAGAGGAGGACAATGAGCAGTTCTTC. Amino acids: CATSREEDNEQFF. Full variable domain (rest looked up from reference TRBV15 and TRBJ2-1): DAMVIQNPRYQVTQFGKPVTLSCSQTLNHNVMYWYQQKSSQAPKLLFHYYDKDFNNEADTPDNFQSRRPNTSFCFLDIRSPGLGDTAMYLCATSREEDNEQFFGPGTRLTVL.

V is TRBV19 and J is TRBJ2-2, with TRBD2 matching over 7 bases. The J segment lost 2 bases and the V segment lost 1 base, leaving 4 bases of the junction unmatched. There are 16 residues in the CDR3. Germline V lookup: CDR1 LNHDA, CDR2 SQIVND (reference sequence). The CDR3 reads CASSIAGTTNTGELFF. In DNA, the CDR3 is TGTGCCAGTAGTATAGCCGGGACTACCAACACCGGGGAGCTGTTTTTT.

V usage is TRBV5-5 and J usage is TRBJ2-5; D could derive from TRBD1 or TRBD2 (5 bases each). From germline, CDR1 is SGHKS and CDR2 YYEKEE (reference sequence). CDR3 length: 14 amino acids. V lost 4 bases to trimming and J lost 4 bases, with 14 bases between them. CDR3 DNA sequence: TGTGCCAGCAGCCCTCAACTTGGGGGAGAGACCCAGTACTTC. Protein sequence: CASSPQLGGETQYF.

The rearrangement joins TRBV5-4 to TRBJ2-2, with TRBD2 matching over 7 bases. V trimming: 2 bases; J trimming: 0 bases; junction bases outside the gene matches: 7. The CDR3 has 17 amino acids. Germline V gene sequence: CDR1 SGHNT, CDR2 YYREEE (reference sequence). The CDR3 DNA sequence: TGTGCCAGCAGCTTTGGACCAGGGAGGGCGAACACCGGGGAGCTGTTTTTT. This translates into CASSFGPGRANTGELFF.

This chain uses TRBV12-5 with TRBJ1-2; no clear D gene. Germline CDR1 reads LGHNT; CDR2 reads FRNRAP. CDR3 length: 9 residues. The V gene lost 4 bases and the J gene lost 7 bases, with 1 base spanning the gap. The CDR3 coding sequence is TGTGCTAGTGGTTCTGGCTACACCTTC. Its protein product is CASGSGYTF. Based on the CDR3 plus reference TRBV12-5 and TRBJ1-2, the full variable domain is DARVTQTPRHKVTEMGQEVTMRCQPILGHNTVFWYRQTMMQGLELLAYFRNRAPLDDSGMPKDRFSAEMPDATLATLKIQPSEPRDSAVYFCASGSGYTFGSGTRLTVV.

This chain connects TRBV4-1 to TRBJ2-1; no definite D call. Germline CDR1 reads MGHRA; CDR2 reads YSYEKL. This CDR3 region has 15 residues. V was clipped by 5 bases and J by 8 bases, with 19 bases between them. The CDR3 sequence is CASSVRMLGFYEQFF. Here the CDR3 DNA reads TGCGCCAGCAGCGTCCGGATGCTAGGATTCTATGAGCAGTTCTTC.

This clonotype was counted many times. The chain uses TRBV2 and TRBJ2-3; 9 bases match TRBD2. The CDR3 spans 15 residues. Looked up from germline, CDR1 is SNHLY and CDR2 is FYNNEI. V shed 1 base and J 2 bases; nucleotides not matched to a gene: 1. CDR3 sequence: CASSEGLADTDTQYF. The CDR3 region has the DNA TGTGCCAGCAGTGAAGGACTAGCGGACACAGATACGCAGTATTTT. Full variable domain (remainder filled in from reference TRBV2 and TRBJ2-3): EPEVTQTPSHQVTQMGQEVILRCVPISNHLYFYWYRQILGQKVEFLVSFYNNEISEKSEIFDDQFSVERPDGSNFTLKIRSTKLEDSAMYFCASSEGLADTDTQYFGPGTRLTVL.

The chain uses TRBV11-3 and TRBJ1-2; possible D gene TRBD1, 5 bases. The V and J ends lost 0 bases and 3 bases respectively, with 11 bases between them. Germline V lookup: CDR1 SGHNT, CDR2 YENEEA. The CDR3 runs to 15 residues. The CDR3 nucleotides are TGTGCCAGCAGCTTAGAAGCGGGGGTAGACTATGGCTACACCTTC. It specifies CASSLEAGVDYGYTF.

The V call is TRBV5-5, the J call TRBJ2-7; D may be TRBD2 (6 bases). The CDR3 length is 16 residues. Trimming stripped 0 bases from V and 2 bases from J, with 15 bases between. Germline V gene data show CDR1 as SGHKS and CDR2 as YYEKEE (reference sequence). This CDR3 is CASSLGAGIPTYEQYF. The CDR3 DNA follows: TGTGCCAGCAGCTTGGGGGCGGGGATCCCTACCTACGAGCAGTACTTC. The complete variable domain, with remaining parts taken from reference TRBV5-5 and TRBJ2-7, reads DAGVTQSPTHLIKTRGQQVTLRCSPISGHKSVSWYQQVLGQGPQFIFQYYEKEERGRGNFPDRFSARQFPNYSSELNVNALLLGDSALYLCASSLGAGIPTYEQYFGPGTRLTVT.

This clonotype has at least ten counts. The chain carries TRBV5-1 and TRBJ2-7; D is undetermined. The V and J ends lost 4 bases and 6 bases respectively, with 17 bases between them. This CDR3 comprises 14 residues. Germline CDR1 reads SGHRS; CDR2 reads YFSETQ. The CDR3 is CASSKAQGQGEQYF. Written as DNA, the CDR3 is TGCGCCAGCAGCAAAGCTCAAGGGCAAGGCGAGCAGTACTTC.

This clonotype came up many times. The chain carries TRBV30 and TRBJ1-5; no reliable D call. The CDR3 sequence is 13 residues long. Trimming cost V 1 base and J 6 bases, with 10 bases left between them. The germline V gene encodes CDR1 GTSNPN and CDR2 SVGIG (reference sequence). CDR3: CAWSALPLQPQHF. DNA for the CDR3: TGTGCCTGGAGTGCCCTCCCCCTTCAGCCCCAGCATTTT. Filled out from reference TRBV30 and TRBJ1-5, the complete variable domain reads SQTIHQWPATLVQPVGSPLSLECTVEGTSNPNLYWYRQAAGRGLQLLFYSVGIGQISSEVPQNLSASRPQDRQFILSSKKLLLSDSGFYLCAWSALPLQPQHFGDGTRLSIL.

This clonotype was detected only a few times. The gene calls are TRBV10-3 and TRBJ2-5; tentatively, D is TRBD2 (6 bases). The V end was cut by 5 bases, the J end by 3 bases, with 10 bases between. Germline V gene lookup returns CDR1 ENHRY and CDR2 SYGVKD. This CDR3 contains 13 residues. CDR3 residues: CAISHTSKETQYF. DNA of the CDR3: TGTGCCATCAGTCATACTAGCAAAGAGACCCAGTACTTC.

This clonotype was recorded many times. V usage is TRBV7-2 and J usage is TRBJ2-7, with 13 bases identical to TRBD2. CDR3 size: 14 residues. Per the germline V gene, CDR1 is SGHTA and CDR2 is FQGNSA. With V trimmed by 4 bases and J by 5 bases, 2 bases remained unmatched. CDR3 in amino acids: CASSSGLAGDEQYF. As DNA, the CDR3 is TGTGCCAGCAGCTCAGGACTAGCGGGAGACGAGCAGTACTTC. Drawing the rest from reference TRBV7-2 and TRBJ2-7, the complete variable domain is GAGVSQSPSNKVTEKGKDVELRCDPISGHTALYWYRQSLGQGLEFLIYFQGNSAPDKSGLPSDRFSAERTGGSVSTLTIQRTQQEDSAVYLCASSSGLAGDEQYFGPGTRLTVT.

This clonotype was seen many times. The rearrangement links TRBV27 to TRBJ2-7; a weak D match, TRBD1 (5 bases). The CDR3 is made up of 11 amino acids. V was cut by 8 bases and J by 2 bases, with 7 bases left in between. CDR1 is MNHEY, CDR2 SMNVEV, per germline (reference sequence). CDR3 in amino acids: CASGQTYEQYF. The CDR3, as DNA: TGTGCCAGCGGACAAACCTACGAGCAGTACTTC.

This clonotype has a count of ten or more. The chain combines TRBV5-1 with TRBJ2-1, with TRBD1 matching 7 bases. This CDR3 region has 13 residues. J gave up 9 bases and V 4 bases, and 7 bases lay outside the gene matches. The germline V gene has CDR1 SGHRS and CDR2 YFSETQ. The CDR3 here is CASSPDRYAEQFF. CDR3 in DNA: TGCGCCAGCAGCCCGGACAGGTACGCTGAGCAGTTCTTC.

This chain links TRBV7-9 with TRBJ1-6; D gene uncertain. In germline, CDR1 is SEHNR, CDR2 FQNEAQ (reference sequence). With 1 base removed from V and 8 bases from J, the gap between germline ends came to 6 bases. CDR3 length: 13 amino acids. The CDR3 nucleotides are TGTGCCAGCAGCTTAGGAACAGATTCACCCCTCCACTTT. Translating gives CASSLGTDSPLHF.

This clonotype showed up many times. The chain joins TRBV19 to TRBJ1-1; tentative D call: TRBD1 (5 bases). The germline V gene encodes CDR1 LNHDA and CDR2 SQIVND (reference sequence). Trimming pared 9 bases from V and 6 bases from J, leaving 14 bases between. This CDR3 has 12 residues. The CDR3 loop reads CASGRGRAEAFF. The CDR3 DNA reads TGTGCCAGCGGTCGGGGGAGAGCTGAAGCTTTCTTT.

This clonotype was seen a single time. This chain uses TRBV9 with TRBJ2-4; D unresolved. Looked up from germline, CDR1 is SGDLS and CDR2 is YYNGEE. The CDR3 is 13 residues long. Trimming pared 1 base from V and 9 bases from J, leaving 11 bases between. CDR3 protein: CASSVRLYGIQYF. CDR3 DNA: TGTGCCAGCAGCGTACGGTTGTATGGCATTCAGTACTTC.